These 9 T cell receptor beta chains were sequenced from one sample in a study of blood T cell repertoires in COVID-19. Assay: immunoSEQ multiplex PCR; the TCRdb copy retains only in-frame clones and omits some. The sample consists of about 300,000 clones, about 85% of them appearing once. The specimen sequenced was PBMCs or T cells enriched from blood (not recorded which). The receptors here all came from a woman aged 25 to 39 who had recovered from COVID-19.

The chain has TRBV6-5 and TRBJ1-1, with TRBD1 matching 8 bases. V was clipped by 7 bases and J by 5 bases; unmatched bases: 6. The CDR3 runs to 13 residues. CDR1 is MNHEY, CDR2 SVGAGI, per germline. The CDR3 sequence: CASTRTGRTEAFF. In DNA, the CDR3 is TGTGCCAGCACCAGGACAGGGCGGACTGAAGCTTTCTTT.

V is TRBV29-1 and J is TRBJ1-6; no clear D gene. The CDR3 sequence is 12 residues long. V was trimmed by 4 bases and J by 7 bases, leaving 8 bases between them. Germline assignment: CDR1 SQVTM and CDR2 ANQGSEA. In nucleotides, the CDR3 is TGCAGCGTTGGCGAGATCAATTCACCCCTCCACTTT. Translated: CSVGEINSPLHF.

The gene calls are TRBV29-1 and TRBJ1-5, with a weak D call TRBD1 (6 bases). Germline loops: CDR1 SQVTM, CDR2 ANQGSEA. Trimming stripped 4 bases from V and 5 bases from J, with 9 bases between. CDR3 length: 12 amino acids. The CDR3 spells CSVGQADQPQHF. The CDR3 DNA follows: TGCAGCGTTGGACAGGCCGATCAGCCCCAGCATTTT.

The V and J genes are TRBV5-1 and TRBJ1-2; weak D call: TRBD1 (6 bases). V was shortened by 2 bases and J by 8 bases, with 16 bases between the two germline ends. The CDR3 contains 14 residues. Germline V gene data show CDR1 as SGHRS and CDR2 as YFSETQ. CDR3 protein: CASSFSRGRQGYTF. The DNA of the CDR3 is TGCGCCAGCAGCTTTTCGCGGGGGCGTCAGGGCTACACCTTC. Looking up the rest from reference TRBV5-1 and TRBJ1-2 gives the full variable domain: KAGVTQTPRYLIKTRGQQVTLSCSPISGHRSVSWYQQTPGQGLQFLFEYFSETQRNKGNFPGRFSGRQFSNSRSEMNVSTLELGDSALYLCASSFSRGRQGYTFGSGTRLTVV.

The rearrangement links TRBV6-2 or TRBV6-3 to TRBJ2-3, with 16 bases lining up with TRBD2. In germline, CDR1 is MNHEY, CDR2 SVGEGT. The J segment lost 6 bases and the V segment lost 1 base, leaving 10 bases of the junction unmatched. The CDR3 extends over 19 amino acids. CDR3 protein: CASSYFVPGLAGGPDTQYF. Written as DNA, the CDR3 is TGTGCCAGCAGTTACTTCGTACCGGGACTAGCGGGGGGGCCCGATACGCAGTATTTT.

This clone was counted only a few times. V and J are TRBV7-9 and TRBJ2-7; D ambiguous. V was shortened by 4 bases and J by 5 bases, with 12 bases between the two germline ends. Germline lookup yields CDR1 SEHNR and CDR2 FQNEAQ (reference sequence). The CDR3 is 13 residues long. The CDR3 DNA reads as TGTGCCAGCAGCTCCTCTGTGGGCGACGAGCAGTACTTC. This encodes CASSSSVGDEQYF. The full variable domain, with the rest looked up from reference TRBV7-9 and TRBJ2-7, is DTGVSQNPRHKITKRGQNVTFRCDPISEHNRLYWYRQTLGQGPEFLTYFQNEAQLEKSRLLSDRFSAERPKGSFSTLEIQRTEQGDSAMYLCASSSSVGDEQYFGPGTRLTVT.

The gene calls are TRBV7-2 and TRBJ2-7; 8 bases are shared with TRBD1. J was trimmed by 4 bases and V by 5 bases; bases with no gene match: 10. Germline assignment: CDR1 SGHTA and CDR2 FQGNSA. The CDR3 is made up of 15 amino acids. The CDR3 loop reads CASSAHRGVGYEQYF. The CDR3 DNA sequence: TGTGCCAGCAGCGCCCACAGGGGGGTAGGTTACGAGCAGTACTTC.

The chain combines TRBV10-3 with TRBJ2-2; 7 bases fit TRBD1. The CDR3 extends over 14 amino acids. The V gene end was trimmed by 11 bases and the J gene end by 6 bases; junction bases not matched to a gene: 12. CDR1 is ENHRY, CDR2 SYGVKD, per germline. The CDR3 sequence is CAAEGARRAGELFF. In DNA, the CDR3 is TGTGCCGCCGAGGGGGCGCGTAGGGCCGGGGAGCTGTTTTTT.

The sample holds one count of this clone. The chain carries TRBV19 and TRBJ1-6, with 7 bases matching TRBD1. The CDR3 spans 13 residues. CDR1 is LNHDA and CDR2 is SQIVND in the germline V gene (reference sequence). Germline trimming cut 4 bases from V and 8 bases from J; bases unmatched to any gene: 2. The CDR3 region is CASSTGGDSPLHF. Here the CDR3 DNA reads TGTGCCAGTAGTACAGGGGGTGATTCACCCCTCCACTTT.